A selection of T cell receptor beta chains follows, all from one sample in a study of shared clonotypes between healthy human individuals. Sequencing was performed with immunoSEQ multiplex PCR; in TCRdb, only in-frame clones are kept and a portion is missing. The profile shows 2 million to 2.5 million clones, about 95% of them singletons. Sequencing was done on a sample of naive CD8+ T cells sorted from blood. These receptors all come from a man aged 18 to 30 in good health. Each CDR3 is given with its conserved first and last residue. Each record gives: CDR3 length, clone size, D gene, V gene, J gene, CDR3 protein, CDR3 DNA. The D gene is left open where the match is weak. Only part of the rows carry a size: once, few, many, or a class if the clone is expanded.

len: 14; abundance: few; d_gene: -; v_gene: TRBV5-4; j_gene: TRBJ1-6; CDR3aa: CASSLGGSGSPLHF; CDR3nt: TGTGCCAGCAGCCTCGGGGGGAGCGGTTCACCCCTCCACTTT
len: 13; abundance: -; d_gene: -; v_gene: TRBV4-1; j_gene: TRBJ2-1; CDR3aa: CASSPRAAGEQFF; CDR3nt: TGCGCCAGCAGCCCACGGGCGGCGGGTGAGCAGTTCTTC
len: 14; abundance: -; d_gene: TRBD1; v_gene: TRBV11-2; j_gene: TRBJ1-2; CDR3aa: CASRPETGSDGYTF; CDR3nt: TGTGCCAGCAGGCCTGAGACAGGGTCGGATGGCTACACCTTC
len: 13; abundance: -; d_gene: -; v_gene: TRBV4-2; j_gene: TRBJ1-1; CDR3aa: CASSSGGNTEAFF; CDR3nt: TGTGCCAGCAGCAGTGGGGGGAACACTGAAGCTTTCTTT
len: 14; abundance: -; d_gene: -; v_gene: TRBV6-5; j_gene: TRBJ1-1; CDR3aa: CASSYASGGTEAFF; CDR3nt: TGTGCCAGCAGTTACGCGTCGGGGGGGACTGAAGCTTTCTTT
len: 14; abundance: -; d_gene: -; v_gene: TRBV6-1; j_gene: TRBJ1-2; CDR3aa: CASSESMGNYGYTF; CDR3nt: TGTGCCAGCAGTGAATCGATGGGGAACTATGGCTACACCTTC
len: 12; abundance: few; d_gene: -; v_gene: TRBV6-6; j_gene: TRBJ2-5; CDR3aa: CASSYSGETQYF; CDR3nt: TGTGCCAGCAGTTACTCGGGAGAGACCCAGTACTTC
len: 15; abundance: -; d_gene: TRBD1; v_gene: TRBV4-1; j_gene: TRBJ2-7; CDR3aa: CASSQDDRGSYEQYF; CDR3nt: TGCGCCAGCAGCCAAGATGACAGGGGTTCCTACGAGCAGTACTTC
len: 14; abundance: -; d_gene: -; v_gene: TRBV9; j_gene: TRBJ2-1; CDR3aa: CASSQFWGSNEQFF; CDR3nt: TGTGCCAGCAGCCAATTCTGGGGGAGCAATGAGCAGTTCTTC
len: 14; abundance: -; d_gene: -; v_gene: TRBV5-4; j_gene: TRBJ1-1; CDR3aa: CASSLGGEGIEAFF; CDR3nt: TGTGCCAGCAGCTTGGGGGGCGAAGGCATTGAAGCTTTCTTT
len: 20; abundance: -; d_gene: TRBD1; v_gene: TRBV6-7; j_gene: TRBJ1-5; CDR3aa: CASSYAASPTGVFSNQPQHF; CDR3nt: TGTGCCAGCAGTTACGCGGCGAGCCCCACAGGGGTCTTTAGCAATCAGCCCCAGCATTTT
len: 15; abundance: -; d_gene: TRBD2; v_gene: TRBV7-9; j_gene: TRBJ2-1; CDR3aa: CASQTSPAPSNEQFF; CDR3nt: TGTGCCAGTCAGACTAGCCCAGCACCTTCCAATGAGCAGTTCTTC
len: 15; abundance: once; d_gene: -; v_gene: TRBV4-3; j_gene: TRBJ2-1; CDR3aa: CASSQEYLGDNEQFF; CDR3nt: TGCGCCAGCAGCCAAGAGTATCTAGGGGACAATGAGCAGTTCTTC
len: 15; abundance: -; d_gene: -; v_gene: TRBV13; j_gene: TRBJ2-3; CDR3aa: CASSLVDGSTDTQYF; CDR3nt: TGTGCCAGCAGCTTAGTGGATGGGAGCACAGATACGCAGTATTTT
len: 14; abundance: -; d_gene: TRBD2; v_gene: TRBV19; j_gene: TRBJ2-7; CDR3aa: CASSIGLAGYEQYF; CDR3nt: TGTGCCAGTAGTATAGGACTAGCGGGTTACGAGCAGTACTTC
len: 15; abundance: -; d_gene: TRBD1; v_gene: TRBV27; j_gene: TRBJ1-6; CDR3aa: CASSWTGSYNSPLHF; CDR3nt: TGTGCCAGCAGTTGGACAGGAAGTTATAATTCACCCCTCCACTTT
len: 14; abundance: -; d_gene: TRBD2; v_gene: TRBV2; j_gene: TRBJ2-3; CDR3aa: CASSGAGGIDTQYF; CDR3nt: TGTGCCAGCAGTGGTGCGGGAGGGATAGATACGCAGTATTTT
len: 15; abundance: -; d_gene: -; v_gene: TRBV7-9; j_gene: TRBJ1-1; CDR3aa: CASSLRIRENTEAFF; CDR3nt: TGTGCCAGCAGCTTAAGGATCAGGGAGAACACTGAAGCTTTCTTT
len: 13; abundance: once; d_gene: -; v_gene: TRBV4-1; j_gene: TRBJ2-7; CDR3aa: CASSQRLFYEQYF; CDR3nt: TGCGCCAGCAGCCAAAGATTGTTCTACGAGCAGTACTTC
len: 13; abundance: -; d_gene: -; v_gene: TRBV6-6; j_gene: TRBJ2-7; CDR3aa: CASSYSYAHEQYF; CDR3nt: TGTGCCAGCAGTTACTCGTACGCCCACGAGCAGTACTTC
len: 15; abundance: -; d_gene: -; v_gene: TRBV4-1; j_gene: TRBJ1-5; CDR3aa: CASSQDWSGNQPQHF; CDR3nt: TGCGCCAGCAGCCAAGATTGGTCGGGCAATCAGCCCCAGCATTTT
len: 12; abundance: -; d_gene: -; v_gene: TRBV11-2; j_gene: TRBJ2-7; CDR3aa: CASMGGTYEQYF; CDR3nt: TGTGCCAGCATGGGGGGAACCTACGAGCAGTACTTC
len: 15; abundance: once; d_gene: -; v_gene: TRBV4-3; j_gene: TRBJ1-3; CDR3aa: CASSQGVGTGNTIYF; CDR3nt: TGCGCCAGCAGCCAAGGAGTGGGAACTGGAAACACCATATATTTT
len: 14; abundance: -; d_gene: TRBD1; v_gene: TRBV6-5; j_gene: TRBJ1-1; CDR3aa: CASRPTGENTEAFF; CDR3nt: TGTGCCAGCAGGCCGACAGGGGAGAACACTGAAGCTTTCTTT
len: 16; abundance: -; d_gene: TRBD2; v_gene: TRBV9; j_gene: TRBJ2-7; CDR3aa: CASSYGGTSDFYEQYF; CDR3nt: TGTGCCAGCAGCTACGGGGGGACTAGCGACTTTTACGAGCAGTACTTC
len: 15; abundance: few; d_gene: -; v_gene: TRBV19; j_gene: TRBJ1-4; CDR3aa: CASSIVGGLPEKLFF; CDR3nt: TGTGCCAGTAGTATAGTGGGAGGGCTGCCTGAAAAACTGTTTTTT
len: 13; abundance: -; d_gene: -; v_gene: TRBV30; j_gene: TRBJ1-5; CDR3aa: CAWSSDSNQPQHF; CDR3nt: TGTGCCTGGAGCTCCGATAGCAATCAGCCCCAGCATTTT
len: 13; abundance: -; d_gene: TRBD1; v_gene: TRBV28; j_gene: TRBJ2-1; CDR3aa: CASCGQGWNEQFF; CDR3nt: TGTGCCAGCTGCGGACAGGGGTGGAATGAGCAGTTCTTC
len: 13; abundance: -; d_gene: TRBD2; v_gene: TRBV30; j_gene: TRBJ2-5; CDR3aa: CAWGPGGIETQYF; CDR3nt: TGTGCCTGGGGGCCGGGGGGGATCGAGACCCAGTACTTC
len: 15; abundance: -; d_gene: TRBD1; v_gene: TRBV28; j_gene: TRBJ1-2; CDR3aa: CASSLGTGGYYGYTF; CDR3nt: TGTGCCAGCAGTTTGGGGACAGGGGGCTACTATGGCTACACCTTC
len: 17; abundance: -; d_gene: -; v_gene: TRBV27; j_gene: TRBJ2-4; CDR3aa: CASSWGTSNLTKNIQYF; CDR3nt: TGTGCCAGCAGTTGGGGGACCTCAAACTTAACCAAAAACATTCAGTACTTC
len: 15; abundance: -; d_gene: -; v_gene: TRBV27; j_gene: TRBJ1-6; CDR3aa: CASSLYQGDNSPLHF; CDR3nt: TGTGCCAGCAGTTTATACCAGGGTGATAATTCACCCCTCCACTTT
len: 15; abundance: -; d_gene: -; v_gene: TRBV7-8; j_gene: TRBJ1-6; CDR3aa: CASSLGQGTDSPLHF; CDR3nt: TGTGCCAGCAGCTTGGGCCAGGGGACGGATTCACCCCTCCACTTT
len: 19; abundance: -; d_gene: TRBD2; v_gene: TRBV7-9; j_gene: TRBJ2-1; CDR3aa: CASSPGTSGRHSSYNEQFF; CDR3nt: TGTGCCAGCAGCCCCGGGACTAGCGGGAGGCATAGCTCCTACAATGAGCAGTTCTTC
len: 14; abundance: -; d_gene: TRBD1; v_gene: TRBV5-5; j_gene: TRBJ2-3; CDR3aa: CASSLTGGPDTQYF; CDR3nt: TGTGCCAGCAGCTTGACAGGGGGTCCAGATACGCAGTATTTT
len: 13; abundance: once; d_gene: -; v_gene: TRBV7-9; j_gene: TRBJ2-7; CDR3aa: CASSPRDTLEQYF; CDR3nt: TGTGCCAGCAGCCCCCGGGACACACTCGAGCAGTACTTC
len: 13; abundance: -; d_gene: TRBD1; v_gene: TRBV9; j_gene: TRBJ2-2; CDR3aa: CASGTGSTGELFF; CDR3nt: TGTGCCAGCGGGACAGGTTCCACCGGGGAGCTGTTTTTT
len: 15; abundance: -; d_gene: TRBD2; v_gene: TRBV28; j_gene: TRBJ2-3; CDR3aa: CASSFTGLPSDTQYF; CDR3nt: TGTGCCAGCAGTTTTACGGGACTACCTTCAGATACGCAGTATTTT
len: 15; abundance: once; d_gene: -; v_gene: TRBV7-9; j_gene: TRBJ1-2; CDR3aa: CASSPWGGLDYGYTF; CDR3nt: TGTGCCAGCAGCCCCTGGGGGGGGCTGGACTATGGCTACACCTTC
len: 12; abundance: -; d_gene: -; v_gene: TRBV5-6; j_gene: TRBJ2-7; CDR3aa: CASSLNSYEQYF; CDR3nt: TGTGCCAGCAGCTTGAATAGCTACGAGCAGTACTTC
len: 14; abundance: -; d_gene: -; v_gene: TRBV6-5; j_gene: TRBJ2-5; CDR3aa: CASSYSLSQETQYF; CDR3nt: TGTGCCAGCAGTTACTCGCTCAGCCAAGAGACCCAGTACTTC
len: 15; abundance: once; d_gene: -; v_gene: TRBV19; j_gene: TRBJ1-2; CDR3aa: CASSPAGPGDYGYTF; CDR3nt: TGTGCCAGTAGCCCCGCGGGGCCCGGGGACTATGGCTACACCTTC
len: 17; abundance: -; d_gene: -; v_gene: TRBV11-2; j_gene: TRBJ2-3; CDR3aa: CASSSPPQGSSTDTQYF; CDR3nt: TGTGCCAGCAGCTCCCCTCCCCAAGGGTCTAGCACAGATACGCAGTATTTT
len: 15; abundance: -; d_gene: TRBD2; v_gene: TRBV4-3; j_gene: TRBJ2-7; CDR3aa: CASSQGGSGRDEQYF; CDR3nt: TGCGCCAGCAGCCAAGGGGGTAGCGGGAGAGACGAGCAGTACTTC
len: 13; abundance: -; d_gene: -; v_gene: TRBV7-9; j_gene: TRBJ2-7; CDR3aa: CASSLTSSYEQYF; CDR3nt: TGTGCCAGCAGCTTAACCTCAAGTTACGAGCAGTACTTC
len: 13; abundance: -; d_gene: -; v_gene: TRBV5-6; j_gene: TRBJ2-7; CDR3aa: CASSFRGNYEQYF; CDR3nt: TGTGCCAGCAGCTTTAGGGGGAACTACGAGCAGTACTTC
len: 16; abundance: -; d_gene: -; v_gene: TRBV4-1; j_gene: TRBJ2-7; CDR3aa: CASSQGVQFGSYEQYF; CDR3nt: TGCGCCAGCAGCCAAGGAGTGCAATTCGGGTCCTACGAGCAGTACTTC
len: 16; abundance: once; d_gene: TRBD2; v_gene: TRBV27; j_gene: TRBJ2-3; CDR3aa: CASSLRLAGPTDTQYF; CDR3nt: TGTGCCAGCAGTCTACGACTAGCGGGCCCCACAGATACGCAGTATTTT
len: 14; abundance: -; d_gene: -; v_gene: TRBV5-4; j_gene: TRBJ2-1; CDR3aa: CASSTSGAYNEQFF; CDR3nt: TGTGCCAGCAGTACTTCAGGGGCCTACAATGAGCAGTTCTTC
len: 15; abundance: -; d_gene: TRBD1; v_gene: TRBV6-1; j_gene: TRBJ2-7; CDR3aa: CASSEGWDRVYEQYF; CDR3nt: TGTGCCAGCAGTGAAGGTTGGGACAGGGTCTACGAGCAGTACTTC
len: 15; abundance: -; d_gene: -; v_gene: TRBV27; j_gene: TRBJ2-1; CDR3aa: CASSPPGAGIDEQFF; CDR3nt: TGTGCCAGCAGCCCCCCCGGAGCGGGTATAGATGAGCAGTTCTTC
len: 18; abundance: -; d_gene: -; v_gene: TRBV1; j_gene: TRBJ1-2; CDR3aa: CTSSQGPEESMGPFGYTF; CDR3nt: TGCACCAGCAGCCAAGGTCCCGAGGAATCAATGGGGCCCTTTGGCTACACCTTC
len: 18; abundance: -; d_gene: TRBD1; v_gene: TRBV7-9; j_gene: TRBJ2-2; CDR3aa: CASSLALTGGRGTGELFF; CDR3nt: TGTGCCAGCAGCTTAGCACTAACAGGGGGCCGGGGCACCGGGGAGCTGTTTTTT
len: 11; abundance: -; d_gene: -; v_gene: TRBV5-6; j_gene: TRBJ2-7; CDR3aa: CASSSSSEQYF; CDR3nt: TGTGCCAGCAGCTCCTCCAGCGAGCAGTACTTC